One sample yielded the 21 T cell receptor beta chains listed below, sequenced in a study of regulatory T cells in long-lasting Graves disease. Stated time point: persistent/refractory GD, antithyroid drugs over 5 years with positive TRAb. Extracted PBMC RNA gave rise to the TCR library. For TCR beta, libraries came from iRepertoire HTBI primers and Arm-PCR of CDR3 regions. TCRdb ran MiXCR on the multiplex PCR reads and lists one entry per CDR3 protein. This sample has roughly 500,000 distinct CDR3 sequences, with roughly 22% found just once. The starting material was peripheral blood mononuclear cells (PBMCs), obtained when the disease was refractory, from a patient treated with antithyroid drugs. The receptors come from a female donor with Graves disease.

This clonotype was seen ten or more times. The chain combines TRBV20-1 with TRBJ1-1; D is unresolved. The CDR3 covers 13 residues. The ends were cut back, 0 bases at V and 5 bases at J, with 10 bases in the middle. Germline-derived CDR1 and CDR2 are DFQATT and SNEGSKA (reference sequence). In nucleotides, the CDR3 is TGCAGTGCTAGAGATGCGTTGAGGACTGAAGCTTTCTTT. Translation: CSARDALRTEAFF.

The chain couples TRBV13 to TRBJ2-7; maybe TRBD1 (5 bases). The length of the CDR3 is 17 residues. CDR1 PRHDT and CDR2 FYEKMQ come from the germline V gene (reference sequence). Trimming left V 6 bases short and J 2 bases short, with 23 bases between. CDR3 loop: CASSSYPIRLGPYEQYF. CDR3 sequence (DNA): TGTGCCAGCAGTTCCTATCCAATACGGTTGGGGCCCTACGAGCAGTACTTC. The full variable domain, completed using reference TRBV13 and TRBJ2-7, is AAGVIQSPRHLIKEKRETATLKCYPIPRHDTVYWYQQGPGQDPQFLISFYEKMQSDKGSIPDRFSAQQFSDYHSELNMSSLELGDSALYFCASSSYPIRLGPYEQYFGPGTRLTVT.

This clonotype has a handful of counts. This chain connects TRBV7-2 to TRBJ2-5; TRBD1 or TRBD2 may be the D gene (6 bases each). Trimming took off 1 base at V and 1 base at J, with 10 bases between the two ends. The germline V gene has CDR1 SGHTA and CDR2 FQGNSA. The CDR3 has 15 amino acids. CDR3 loop: CASSLGGAGQETQYF. The CDR3 region has the DNA TGTGCCAGCAGCTTAGGGGGGGCCGGCCAAGAGACCCAGTACTTC.

This clonotype was recorded at least ten times. The genes are TRBV10-2 and TRBJ2-7; 9 nucleotides align to TRBD1. The CDR3 sequence is 14 residues long. Trimming removed 7 bases from V and 0 bases from J; junction bases left unmatched: 4. The V gene's germline CDR1 is WSHSY and CDR2 SAAADI. CDR3 sequence reads: CASKGQGDSYEQYF. In DNA, the CDR3 is TGCGCCAGCAAGGGACAGGGTGACTCCTACGAGCAGTACTTC.

This clonotype appeared a few times. The V gene is TRBV4-1, the J gene TRBJ1-2, with TRBD1 as a possible D gene (6 bases). Trimming removed 1 base at V and 8 bases at J, with 14 bases between. The V gene's germline CDR1 is MGHRA and CDR2 YSYEKL. The CDR3 extends over 14 amino acids. The CDR3 spells CASSQVNQGKGYTF. CDR3 in DNA: TGCGCCAGCAGCCAAGTAAACCAGGGGAAGGGCTACACCTTC.

This clonotype was observed a handful of times. The chain is built from TRBV4-3 and TRBJ2-2; the D gene is possibly TRBD2 (6 bases). The germline gives CDR1 LGHNA, CDR2 YSLEER. V was cut by 6 bases and J by 4 bases, with 12 bases left in between. The CDR3 totals 14 residues. CDR3 in amino acids: CASRLAGSTGELFF. CDR3 DNA sequence: TGCGCCAGCAGACTGGCCGGGAGCACCGGGGAGCTGTTTTTT.

Regarding this clonotype: This may be a read error, as it is one base from a much larger clone. This chain joins TRBV13 and TRBJ2-2; 9 positions match TRBD2. This CDR3 is 16 amino acids long. Germline CDR1 and CDR2: PRHDT and FYEKMQ (reference sequence). V lost 5 bases and J lost 2; bases outside the gene matches: 6. CDR3 in amino acids: CASSRSGGTNTGELFF. The CDR3 coding sequence is TGTGCCAGCAGCCGAAGCGGGGGGACCAACACCGGGGAGCTGTTTTTT.

This clonotype showed up many times. The V and J genes are TRBV28 and TRBJ1-4, with D uncertain. This CDR3 contains 13 residues. Germline V gene data show CDR1 as MDHEN and CDR2 as SYDVKM. The V and J ends lost 4 bases and 8 bases respectively, with 11 bases between them. The CDR3: CASSSRNGEKLFF. In DNA, the CDR3 is TGTGCCAGCAGTTCCAGGAACGGGGAAAAACTGTTTTTT.

The chain recombines TRBV11-3 with TRBJ2-2, with D uncertain. Germline CDR1 reads SGHNT; CDR2 reads YENEEA. CDR3 length: 13 residues. V lost 4 bases, J lost 6 bases, and 9 bases lay in between. The CDR3 DNA reads TGTGCCAGCAGCTCCAGTTCCCCCGGGGAGCTGTTTTTT. Protein sequence: CASSSSSPGELFF. Looking up the rest from reference TRBV11-3 and TRBJ2-2 gives the full variable domain: EAGVVQSPRYKIIEKKQPVAFWCNPISGHNTLYWYLQNLGQGPELLIRYENEEAVDDSQLPKDRFSAERLKGVDSTLKIQPAELGDSAVYLCASSSSSPGELFFGEGSRLTVL.

This clonotype has only a few counts. The chain carries TRBV11-3 and TRBJ2-1; D is perhaps TRBD1 (6 bases). This CDR3 contains 15 residues. The germline V gene has CDR1 SGHNT and CDR2 YENEEA. Trimming removed 1 base at V and 5 bases at J, with 12 bases between. The CDR3 region is CASSLGFRGDNEQFF. The CDR3 DNA reads as TGTGCCAGCAGCTTAGGATTCAGGGGCGACAATGAGCAGTTCTTC.

This clonotype was seen a few times. The rearrangement links TRBV6-1 to TRBJ1-1; D is unresolved. The CDR3 is made up of 12 amino acids. CDR1 is MNHNS and CDR2 is SASEGT in the germline V gene. V lost 10 bases to trimming and J lost 8 bases, with 17 bases between them. The CDR3 DNA is TGTGCCACCAAGCCCACAACCCAAGAAGCTTTCTTT. It yields the protein CATKPTTQEAFF.

The chain uses TRBV20-1 and TRBJ1-6, with 7 bases lining up with TRBD1. The length of the CDR3 is 14 residues. From germline, CDR1 is DFQATT and CDR2 SNEGSKA (reference sequence). The V segment lost 6 bases and the J segment 8 bases; nucleotides outside the gene matches: 10. CDR3 nucleotides: TGCAGTGCCACAAGCGGACAGGAGGATTCACCCCTCCACTTT. Translation: CSATSGQEDSPLHF.

This clonotype showed up just a few times. The chain uses TRBV2 and TRBJ1-6; TRBD1 is a possible D gene (6 bases). CDR3 length: 15 amino acids. Trimming took off 4 bases at V and 5 bases at J, with 12 bases between the two ends. Germline V CDR1 and CDR2: SNHLY, FYNNEI. CDR3 nucleotide sequence: TGTGCCAGCAGTGGAGAGGGGGACCATAATTCACCCCTCCACTTT. The encoded protein is CASSGEGDHNSPLHF.

The sample holds many counts of this clonotype. The chain couples TRBV7-2 to TRBJ2-7; D is undetermined. The CDR3 spans 13 residues. From germline, CDR1 is SGHTA and CDR2 FQGNSA. Trimming took off 2 bases at V and 0 bases at J, with 5 bases between the two ends. The CDR3 bases are TGTGCCAGCAGCTTATCGAGCTCCTACGAGCAGTACTTC. Its protein product is CASSLSSSYEQYF.

Ten or more counts support this clonotype. The V and J genes are TRBV20-1 and TRBJ1-2; possibly TRBD1 for D (6 bases). Germline CDR1 is DFQATT and CDR2 is SNEGSKA (reference sequence). CDR3 length equals 12 residues. Deletions cut 3 bases from V and 3 bases from J, with 8 bases between. DNA for the CDR3: TGCAGTGCTAGTTCAGGGGACTATGGCTACACCTTC. Its protein product is CSASSGDYGYTF.

This clonotype was counted many times. V is TRBV28 and J is TRBJ1-5, with TRBD1 matching 7 bases. CDR1 and CDR2 from the germline V gene are MDHEN and SYDVKM. This CDR3 has 14 residues. V was clipped by 1 base and J by 6 bases; unmatched bases: 3. The CDR3 DNA reads TGTGCCAGCAGTTTATCAGGGGGGGGTCAGCCCCAGCATTTT. It translates to CASSLSGGGQPQHF. Filled out from reference TRBV28 and TRBJ1-5, the complete variable domain reads DVKVTQSSRYLVKRTGEKVFLECVQDMDHENMFWYRQDPGLGLRLIYFSYDVKMKEKGDIPEGYSVSREKKERFSLILESASTNQTSMYLCASSLSGGGQPQHFGDGTRLSIL.

This clonotype was counted ten times or more. The CDR3 spells CASSTVNSYEQYF. The CDR3 bases are TGTGCCAGCAGTACAGTGAACTCCTACGAGCAGTACTTC. V is TRBV6-1 and J is TRBJ2-7; no definite D call. The CDR3 is 13 amino acids. Germline V gene data show CDR1 as MNHNS and CDR2 as SASEGT. V lost 5 bases to trimming and J lost 0 bases, with 8 bases between them.

Only a few counts were recorded for this clonotype. The chain uses TRBV20-1 and TRBJ2-7, with D uncertain. The CDR3 is made up of 15 amino acids. Trimming left V 6 bases short and J 1 base short, with 19 bases between. Germline assignment: CDR1 DFQATT and CDR2 SNEGSKA (reference sequence). CDR3 bases: TGCAGTGCGGCACCCCTGACATTCTTATCCTACGAGCAGTACTTC. Protein product: CSAAPLTFLSYEQYF.

With respect to this clonotype: A far bigger clonotype differs at one base, so this is likely a read error. This chain links TRBV7-3 with TRBJ1-1, with D maybe TRBD1 (6 bases). The CDR3 is made up of 14 amino acids. With 4 bases removed from V and 1 base from J, the gap between germline ends came to 10 bases. Germline assignment: CDR1 SGHTA and CDR2 FQGTGA. CDR3 sequence: CASSSTGPNTEAFF. The CDR3 DNA sequence: TGTGCCAGCAGCTCGACAGGACCGAACACTGAAGCTTTCTTT.

This clonotype has more than one count but fewer than ten. This chain connects TRBV30 to TRBJ1-1; D gene unclear. From germline, CDR1 is GTSNPN and CDR2 SVGIG (reference sequence). The CDR3 runs 15 residues. Trimming removed 1 base from V and 4 bases from J, with 16 bases in between. The DNA for the CDR3 is TGTGCCTGGAGTGCACGGAGTCCGGGAGGCACTGAAGCTTTCTTT. Amino acids: CAWSARSPGGTEAFF.

J is TRBJ1-5 and V is TRBV4-3; D is possibly TRBD1 (5 bases). Trimming took off 1 base at V and 5 bases at J, with 12 bases between the two ends. Germline V gene lookup returns CDR1 LGHNA and CDR2 YSLEER. The CDR3 runs 15 residues. The CDR3: CASSQVWDRDQPQHF. The CDR3 region has the DNA TGCGCCAGCAGCCAAGTCTGGGACCGCGATCAGCCCCAGCATTTT.